A single sample gave rise to the 31 T cell receptor beta chains below, sequenced in a study of regulatory T cells in long-lasting Graves disease. With iRepertoire HTBI primers and Arm-PCR of CDR3 regions, TCR beta libraries were built. One entry per CDR3 protein results from TCRdb running MiXCR on the multiplex PCR reads. The table lists 400,000 to 450,000 distinct CDR3 sequences, under 15% of them singletons. Time point defined: newly diagnosed GD, antithyroid drugs for less than 3 months. PBMC RNA was the source of the TCR library. These sequences were also reported in another study, on T cells in Graves' hyperthyroidism and ophthalmopathy.

The sequences come from peripheral blood mononuclear cells (PBMCs), collected at new diagnosis, from a patient treated with antithyroid drugs. The receptor source for this set is a woman younger than 45 with Graves disease.

This clonotype was picked up many times. Here the CDR3 DNA reads TGTGCCAGCAGCTTACAGGGAGAAGAAAAACTGTTTTTT. This translates into CASSLQGEEKLFF. V and J are TRBV13 and TRBJ1-4, with a tentative D call TRBD1 (5 bases). Trimming shortened V by 2 bases and J by 8 bases, and 9 bases separated the two germline ends. Germline CDR1 is PRHDT and CDR2 is FYEKMQ (reference sequence). The CDR3 loop spans 13 amino acids.

This clonotype was counted many times. The rearrangement links TRBV10-2 to TRBJ1-2, with no clear D. The length of the CDR3 is 14 residues. Deletions cut 0 bases from V and 4 bases from J, with 9 bases between. The germline gives CDR1 WSHSY, CDR2 SAAADI. CDR3 protein: CASSESNVGYGYTF. As DNA, the CDR3 is TGCGCCAGCAGTGAGTCGAATGTCGGCTATGGCTACACCTTC.

The table lists this clonotype with a few counts. The chain has TRBV6-1 and TRBJ2-1, with no clear D. CDR3 length: 10 residues. Germline assignment: CDR1 MNHNS and CDR2 SASEGT. Trimming left V 5 bases short and J 10 bases short, with 6 bases between. CDR3 sequence (DNA): TGTGCCAGCAGTCCCTCGGAGCAGTTCTTC. This gives the protein CASSPSEQFF.

The genes are TRBV9 and TRBJ1-3; no clear D. The length of the CDR3 is 17 residues. Germline-derived CDR1 and CDR2 are SGDLS and YYNGEE. V was cut by 0 bases and J by 0 bases, with 13 bases left in between. The CDR3 bases are TGTGCCAGCAGCGTAGGGGTGGTGCAGTCCTCTGGAAACACCATATATTTT. Residues: CASSVGVVQSSGNTIYF.

This sequence joins TRBV27 and TRBJ1-2, with 7 positions matching TRBD1. Germline CDR1 is MNHEY and CDR2 is SMNVEV (reference sequence). Losses at the gene ends were 5 bases for V and 5 bases for J; bases not matched to a gene: 5. The CDR3 contains 13 residues. The CDR3 bases are TGTGCCAGCAGTAAAAACAGGGGTTATGGCTACACCTTC. Protein: CASSKNRGYGYTF.

In regard to this clonotype: It is unclear where the CDR3 begins or ends on the DNA, so no DNA is shown, and the CDR3 is as TCRdb lists it. The rearrangement links TRBV5-6 to TRBJ1-1; TRBD1 was called by the table and not checked on the DNA. With termini counted, the CDR3 has 22 amino acids. The germline V gene encodes CDR1 SGHDT and CDR2 YYEEEE. The chain's CDR3 is CASSWRSGANVLTFGAGGGAFF.

V gene TRBV9 combines with J gene TRBJ2-1; the match to TRBD1 covers 7 bases. Germline CDR1 and CDR2: SGDLS and YYNGEE. There are 17 residues in the CDR3. V lost 3 bases, J lost 3 bases, and 12 bases stayed unmatched. In DNA form, the CDR3 reads TGTGCCAGCAGCGATCTTCCCGGGACAGTCGACTACAATGAGCAGTTCTTC. Protein sequence: CASSDLPGTVDYNEQFF.

The J gene is TRBJ1-1, the V gene TRBV19, with TRBD1 matching 8 bases. V shed 5 bases, J shed 10 bases, and the junction held 9 bases outside the gene matches. Looked up from germline, CDR1 is LNHDA and CDR2 is SQIVND (reference sequence). This CDR3 spans 13 amino acids. CDR3 sequence: CASSFGFTGGAFF. CDR3 DNA: TGTGCCAGTAGTTTCGGGTTTACAGGGGGAGCTTTCTTT.

This clonotype occurred many times. The chain uses TRBV2 and TRBJ1-2; 10 nucleotides agree with TRBD1. The length of the CDR3 is 14 residues. CDR1 SNHLY and CDR2 FYNNEI come from the germline V gene. V shed 6 bases and J 2 bases; nucleotides not matched to a gene: 3. The CDR3 bases are TGTGCCAGCAGGAGACAGGGGGCGAACTATGGCTACACCTTC. Residues: CASRRQGANYGYTF.

About this clonotype itself: A much bigger clone sits one base away, suggesting this may be a read error. The chain combines TRBV3-1 with TRBJ1-1, with a tentative D call TRBD1 (6 bases). Germline CDR1 is LGHDT and CDR2 is YNNKEL (reference sequence). V was cut by 2 bases and J by 5 bases, with 15 bases left in between. The CDR3 is 15 residues long. CDR3 bases: TGTGCCAGCAGCCAACACCCAGGGGATTTTACTGAAGCTTTCTTT. This encodes CASSQHPGDFTEAFF.

In this sample, this clonotype turned up a few times. V usage is TRBV7-9 and J usage is TRBJ1-1; 8 bases agree with TRBD1. Germline values: CDR1 SEHNR, CDR2 FQNEAQ (reference sequence). Losses at the gene ends were 3 bases for V and 7 bases for J; bases not matched to a gene: 7. The CDR3 is 14 residues long. CDR3 nucleotides: TGTGCCAGCAGCTTGGGACAGGCGGGGGGTGAAGCTTTCTTT. Amino acid sequence: CASSLGQAGGEAFF.

About this clonotype: At one end the junction does not follow the germline gene, possibly because of a read error. This chain connects TRBV5-1 to TRBJ2-1; TRBD2 matches at 11 bases. The CDR3 runs to 18 residues. Germline loops: CDR1 SGHRS, CDR2 YFSETQ. Here the CDR3 reads CTSSLTGLADYSYNEQFF. The CDR3 region has the DNA TGCACCAGCAGCTTGACGGGACTAGCGGACTACTCCTACAATGAGCAGTTCTTC.

The J gene is TRBJ1-1, the V gene TRBV7-9; no clear D gene. The CDR3 sequence is 14 residues long. In germline, CDR1 is SEHNR, CDR2 FQNEAQ (reference sequence). The V end lost 5 bases, the J end lost 9 bases, and 19 bases lay between the germline ends. The CDR3 DNA reads TGTGCCAGCAGCCAAGATAGCGGGCTTTGGAAAGCTTTCTTT. Encoded protein: CASSQDSGLWKAFF.

This clonotype was seen many times. V is TRBV4-2 and J is TRBJ1-4; D gene unclear. In germline, CDR1 is LGHNA, CDR2 YNFKEQ. Trimming took off 4 bases at V and 5 bases at J, with 2 bases between the two ends. The CDR3 spans 11 residues. The CDR3 nucleotides are TGTGCCAGCAGCCGCAATGAAAAACTGTTTTTT. This translates into CASSRNEKLFF.

This clonotype was counted many times. The CDR3 DNA reads as TGTGCCAGCTCACCACGCCTGGGAAACACCATATATTTT. Translation gives CASSPRLGNTIYF. The chain recombines TRBV18 with TRBJ1-3, with D hard to call. Germline V gene lookup returns CDR1 KGHSH and CDR2 LQKENI. The CDR3 spans 13 residues. Trimming pared 1 base from V and 4 bases from J, leaving 5 bases between.

J is TRBJ1-5 and V is TRBV6-2 or TRBV6-3; 9 bases line up with TRBD1. Germline V gives CDR1 MNHEY, CDR2 SVGEGT. The CDR3 is 14 amino acids. V was pared by 5 bases and J by 5 bases, with 4 bases of the junction left unmatched. The DNA of the CDR3 is TGTGCCAGCAGTACCGGGACAGGGTATCAGCCCCAGCATTTT. It translates to CASSTGTGYQPQHF.

This clonotype was picked up many times. Here the CDR3 reads CSAGANKRGSSYEQYF. DNA of the CDR3: TGCAGTGCTGGTGCAAATAAGCGGGGAAGCTCCTACGAGCAGTACTTC. The genes are TRBV20-1 and TRBJ2-7; 7 bases map to TRBD2. With V trimmed by 5 bases and J by 0 bases, 13 bases remained unmatched. The V gene's germline CDR1 is DFQATT and CDR2 SNEGSKA (reference sequence). The CDR3 sequence is 16 residues long.

This clonotype was seen ten or more times. The CDR3 sequence: CATRGGGEWNEQFF. As DNA, the CDR3 is TGTGCCACCAGGGGAGGGGGGGAGTGGAATGAGCAGTTCTTC. This sequence joins TRBV11-2 and TRBJ2-1; TRBD2 is a possible D gene (7 bases). Looked up from germline, CDR1 is SGHAT and CDR2 is FQNNGV. V dropped 10 bases and J dropped 7 bases, with 20 bases sitting between them. This CDR3 has 14 amino acids.

This clonotype was detected only a few times. The chain carries TRBV9 and TRBJ1-5; 8 bases align to TRBD1. CDR3 length equals 14 residues. CDR1 and CDR2 (germline): SGDLS, YYNGEE. Trimming removed 4 bases from V and 4 bases from J; junction bases left unmatched: 4. The CDR3 region has the DNA TGTGCCAGCAGCCCAGGGGGCTGGAATCAGCCCCAGCATTTT. This translates into CASSPGGWNQPQHF.

This clonotype turned up a few times. The genes are TRBV12-3 or TRBV12-4 and TRBJ1-6; a weak D match, TRBD1 (5 bases). This CDR3 is 13 amino acids long. Deletions cut 5 bases from V and 8 bases from J, with 10 bases between. CDR3 nucleotide sequence: TGTGCCAGCAGTCTTGGAGGGGATTCACCCCTCCACTTT. Translated, it gives CASSLGGDSPLHF.

The rearrangement joins TRBV18 to TRBJ2-7; 8 nucleotides align to TRBD1. Germline V gene data show CDR1 as KGHSH and CDR2 as LQKENI. CDR3 size: 15 residues. J was trimmed by 7 bases and V by 3 bases; bases with no gene match: 11. The CDR3 is CASSPQGQGLGEQYF. The CDR3 coding sequence is TGTGCCAGCTCACCCCAAGGACAGGGCCTCGGGGAGCAGTACTTC. Combining the CDR3 with reference TRBV18 and TRBJ2-7 gives the whole variable domain NAGVMQNPRHLVRRRGQEARLRCSPMKGHSHVYWYRQLPEEGLKFMVYLQKENIIDESGMPKERFSAEFPKEGPSILRIQQVVRGDSAAYFCASSPQGQGLGEQYFGPGTRLTVT.

The J gene is TRBJ2-3, the V gene TRBV28, with 16 bases that match TRBD2. CDR3 length: 17 residues. J lost 2 bases, V lost 6 bases, and 5 bases had no gene match. From germline, CDR1 is MDHEN and CDR2 SYDVKM. For the CDR3, the DNA is TGTGCCAGCAGAGGGACTAGCGGGAGGGCCGACACAGATACGCAGTATTTT. It is translated as CASRGTSGRADTDTQYF.

This clonotype has just a few counts. The chain combines TRBV19 with TRBJ1-6, with 7 bases that match TRBD1. Per germline, CDR1 LNHDA and CDR2 SQIVND (reference sequence). The CDR3 covers 14 residues. Unmatched junction bases numbered 5, after V lost 6 bases and J lost 6 bases. The CDR3 loop reads CASRTGTANSPLHF. CDR3 nucleotide sequence: TGTGCCAGTAGAACCGGGACAGCTAATTCACCCCTCCACTTT. The variable domain in full, completed from reference TRBV19 and TRBJ1-6, reads DGGITQSPKYLFRKEGQNVTLSCEQNLNHDAMYWYRQDPGQGLRLIYYSQIVNDFQKGDIAEGYSVSREKKESFPLTVTSAQKNPTAFYLCASRTGTANSPLHFGNGTRLTVT.

The chain couples TRBV5-6 to TRBJ1-2, with 10 bases aligning to TRBD1. The germline gives CDR1 SGHDT, CDR2 YYEEEE. The CDR3 runs 15 residues. Unmatched junction bases numbered 10, after V lost 1 base and J lost 10 bases. CDR3 coding DNA: TGTGCCAGCAGCTTGTTCGGTCGACAGGGGGCTTTCTACACCTTC. The encoded protein is CASSLFGRQGAFYTF.

V is TRBV14 and J is TRBJ2-7, with D tentatively TRBD1 (5 bases). V dropped 5 bases and J dropped 3 bases, with 20 bases sitting between them. The CDR3 runs to 16 residues. In germline, CDR1 is SGHDN, CDR2 FVKESK. The DNA for the CDR3 is TGTGCCAGCAGCACAGGCCTCAGGGTATCGAGCTACGAGCAGTACTTC. Protein product: CASSTGLRVSSYEQYF.

This clonotype was seen repeatedly, ten times or more. The chain has TRBV20-1 and TRBJ2-7, with D possibly matching TRBD1 (6 bases). This CDR3 is 12 amino acids long. CDR1 is DFQATT, CDR2 SNEGSKA, per germline (reference sequence). V lost 5 bases, J lost 4 bases, and 12 bases lay in between. The CDR3 DNA follows: TGCAGTGCTGAGCCTACAGGGTACGAGCAGTACTTC. It specifies CSAEPTGYEQYF.

This clonotype was observed a few times. The chain carries TRBV30 and TRBJ1-5; 8 bases are a match to TRBD1. The CDR3 is made up of 14 amino acids. CDR1 is GTSNPN, CDR2 SVGIG, per germline (reference sequence). The J segment lost 7 bases and the V segment lost 4 bases, leaving 9 bases of the junction unmatched. The CDR3 bases are TGTGCCTGGACTAAAGGACAGGGAAAACAGCCCCAGCATTTT. This sequence encodes CAWTKGQGKQPQHF.

The chain uses TRBV9 and TRBJ1-2, with TRBD1 matching 7 bases. CDR3 length: 14 residues. Trimming took 0 bases from V and 2 from J; bases not matched to a gene: 1. The germline CDR1 and CDR2 sequences are SGDLS and YYNGEE. Here the CDR3 reads CASSVETGNYGYTF. The CDR3 DNA reads as TGTGCCAGCAGCGTAGAGACAGGGAACTATGGCTACACCTTC.

This clonotype has more than one count but fewer than ten. V and J are TRBV30 and TRBJ1-2; no definite D call. Trimming took off 4 bases at V and 8 bases at J, with 17 bases between the two ends. Germline V gene sequence: CDR1 GTSNPN, CDR2 SVGIG (reference sequence). The CDR3 runs 13 residues. The CDR3 region has the DNA TGTGCCTGGACCCCCGGGCCTACATCCGGCTACACCTTC. Its protein product is CAWTPGPTSGYTF. Drawing the rest from reference TRBV30 and TRBJ1-2, the complete variable domain is SQTIHQWPATLVQPVGSPLSLECTVEGTSNPNLYWYRQAAGRGLQLLFYSVGIGQISSEVPQNLSASRPQDRQFILSSKKLLLSDSGFYLCAWTPGPTSGYTFGSGTRLTVV.

This clonotype occurred many times. The chain carries TRBV18 and TRBJ1-1, with D possibly matching TRBD1 (5 bases). This CDR3 has 13 amino acids. V lost 6 bases, J lost 5 bases, and 13 bases lay in between. Germline CDR1 reads KGHSH; CDR2 reads LQKENI. CDR3 sequence: CASSPQEGTEAFF. The CDR3 nucleotides read TGTGCCAGCTCCCCCCAGGAGGGGACTGAAGCTTTCTTT.

The chain combines TRBV6-9 with TRBJ2-5; the D is unclear. V was shortened by 4 bases and J by 2 bases, with 14 bases between the two germline ends. Per germline, CDR1 MNHGY and CDR2 SVAAGI. This CDR3 is 15 amino acids long. DNA for the CDR3: TGTGCCAGCAGTTCCTTTGTGGTGGCTCAAGAGACCCAGTACTTC. Translating gives CASSSFVVAQETQYF.